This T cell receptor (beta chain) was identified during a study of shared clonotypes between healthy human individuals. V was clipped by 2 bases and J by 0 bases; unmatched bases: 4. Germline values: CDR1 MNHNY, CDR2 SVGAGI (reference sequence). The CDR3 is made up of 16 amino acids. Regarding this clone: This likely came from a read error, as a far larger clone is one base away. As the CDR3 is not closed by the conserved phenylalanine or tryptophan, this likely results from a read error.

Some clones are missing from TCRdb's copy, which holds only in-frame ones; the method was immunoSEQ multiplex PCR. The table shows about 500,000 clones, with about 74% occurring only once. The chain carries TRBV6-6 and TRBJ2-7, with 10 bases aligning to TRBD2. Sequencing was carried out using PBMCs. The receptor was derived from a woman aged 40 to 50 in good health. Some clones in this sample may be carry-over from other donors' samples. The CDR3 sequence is CASSYTASGSSYEQYL. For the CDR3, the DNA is TGTGCCAGCAGTTACACGGCTAGCGGGAGCTCCTACGAGCAGTACCTC.